This T cell receptor beta chain emerged from a study of blood T cell repertoires in COVID-19. Data came from immunoSEQ multiplex PCR; TCRdb stores just in-frame clones and leaves some out. The sample holds 120,000 or so clones, over 70% seen once. CDR3 length: 12 residues. The V end lost 6 bases, the J end lost 10 bases, and 13 bases lay between the germline ends. Germline CDR1 reads KGHSH; CDR2 reads LQKENI. The specimen was peripheral blood. V is TRBV18 and J is TRBJ2-1; maybe TRBD1 (6 bases). This receptor was identified in a woman between 50 and 59 years old with acute or convalescent COVID-19. The CDR3: CASSPTGLEQFF. CDR3 DNA: TGTGCCAGCTCCCCAACAGGGCTCGAGCAGTTCTTC. The variable domain in full, completed from reference TRBV18 and TRBJ2-1, reads NAGVMQNPRHLVRRRGQEARLRCSPMKGHSHVYWYRQLPEEGLKFMVYLQKENIIDESGMPKERFSAEFPKEGPSILRIQQVVRGDSAAYFCASSPTGLEQFFGPGTRLTVL.